These 6 T cell receptor beta chains were all obtained from the same sample, sequenced in a study of sequential checkpoint blockade in melanoma (dated 2019 in TCRdb). The library was prepared using the immunoSEQ multiplex PCR assay. TCRdb obtained this table from immuneACCESS and retained in-frame rearrangements with V and J assigned. These tables miss some clones; where compared with another copy, unresolved V genes account for less than half of the shortfall, and the remainder is unexplained. Recorded for this sample are thousands of clones; around 75% of them occurred a single time. The ten largest clonotypes hold under 20% of the sample. In the paper's terms, the treatment or condition label means: randomized to nivolumab then ipilimumab (arm A) or the reverse (arm B). The specimen comprised CD8+ T cells sorted from blood (inferred from file names), sampled from a patient given nivolumab and ipilimumab in sequence. These receptor sequences come from a human donor with melanoma.

This clone is labeled as medium-sized. The V gene is TRBV28, the J gene TRBJ2-7; possibly TRBD1 for D (6 bases). The CDR3 runs to 13 residues. Germline CDR1 and CDR2: MDHEN and SYDVKM. V lost 6 bases and J 2 bases, leaving 11 bases between the germline ends. The CDR3 DNA is TGTGCCAGCAGGGCCGGGACACCCTACGAGCAGTACTTC. Translation gives CASRAGTPYEQYF.

The genes are TRBV19 and TRBJ2-1, with TRBD2 identical over 8 bases. The V segment lost 1 base and the J segment 6 bases; nucleotides outside the gene matches: 8. The CDR3 covers 16 residues. Germline loops: CDR1 LNHDA, CDR2 SQIVND (reference sequence). DNA of the CDR3: TGTGCCAGTAGTATAGCCCCCGGGGGGGCCTTCAATGAGCAGTTCTTC. Translation gives CASSIAPGGAFNEQFF.

This CDR3 reads CASSLGGSSYNEQFF. The CDR3 region has the DNA TGCGCCAGCAGCTTGGGTGGGAGCTCTTACAATGAGCAGTTCTTC. The rearrangement joins TRBV5-1 to TRBJ2-1, with D possibly being TRBD2 (5 bases). CDR1 and CDR2 from the germline V gene are SGHRS and YFSETQ. Trimming took off 0 bases at V and 4 bases at J, with 11 bases between the two ends. This CDR3 spans 15 amino acids.

The rearrangement uses TRBV5-6 and TRBJ1-2; possibly TRBD1 for D (6 bases). Trimming stripped 2 bases from V and 6 bases from J, with 14 bases between. The CDR3 contains 14 residues. The V gene's germline CDR1 is SGHDT and CDR2 YYEEEE. The CDR3 spells CASSLNPQGNGYTF. The CDR3 DNA is TGTGCCAGCAGCTTAAACCCGCAGGGGAATGGCTACACCTTC.

This clone was observed a single time. The chain is built from TRBV9 and TRBJ1-2; 7 positions match TRBD1. Germline values: CDR1 SGDLS, CDR2 YYNGEE. Unmatched junction bases numbered 10, after V lost 4 bases and J lost 4 bases. The CDR3 runs 15 residues. The CDR3 coding sequence is TGTGCCAGCAGCCCCTCGACAGGGTCGAGCTATGGCTACACCTTC. This encodes CASSPSTGSSYGYTF. The full variable domain, its missing parts supplied by reference TRBV9 and TRBJ1-2, is DSGVTQTPKHLITATGQRVTLRCSPRSGDLSVYWYQQSLDQGLQFLIQYYNGEERAKGNILERFSAQQFPDLHSELNLSSLELGDSALYFCASSPSTGSSYGYTFGSGTRLTVV.

This rearrangement joins TRBV10-3 to TRBJ2-3; perhaps TRBD2 as D (6 bases). Germline assignment: CDR1 ENHRY and CDR2 SYGVKD. Deletions cut 4 bases from V and 4 bases from J, with 21 bases between. The CDR3 consists of 17 residues. CDR3 DNA: TGTGCCATCAGTGGGGGGGAGAAATCCCCTGGGCCAGATACGCAGTATTTT. This translates into CAISGGEKSPGPDTQYF.